Below are 5 T cell receptor beta chains sequenced from a single sample in a study of identifying expanded T cells in peripheral blood. The repertoire was sequenced with immunoSEQ multiplex PCR; TCRdb's copy has only in-frame clones and lacks some. Of tens of thousands of clones listed, less than 90% are singletons. The material sequenced was blood. These receptors originate from a person aged 18-70 years in good health.

Only a few counts were recorded for this clone. The chain carries TRBV7-2 and TRBJ2-1; TRBD2 might be the D (5 bases). CDR1 and CDR2 from the germline V gene are SGHTA and FQGNSA. The CDR3 has 14 amino acids. Trimming pared 0 bases from V and 7 bases from J, leaving 10 bases between. DNA of the CDR3: TGTGCCAGCAGCTTAGCCTCCACGGGGAATGAGCAGTTCTTC. Its translation is CASSLASTGNEQFF.

The CDR3 DNA reads as TGCGCCAGCAGCCAAAGAAGGGTACGCAAGAATGAGCAGTTCTTC. Encoded protein: CASSQRRVRKNEQFF. The genes are TRBV4-3 and TRBJ2-1; no reliable D call. This CDR3 is built from 15 residues. The germline V gene encodes CDR1 LGHNA and CDR2 YSLEER. The V gene lost 2 bases and the J gene lost 7 bases, with 15 bases spanning the gap.

The chain recombines TRBV7-2 with TRBJ2-2; D ambiguous. This CDR3 is 16 amino acids long. Looked up from germline, CDR1 is SGHTA and CDR2 is FQGNSA. Trimming removed 4 bases at V and 5 bases at J, with 17 bases between. The CDR3 is CASSSRMGLRTGELFF. The CDR3 DNA is TGTGCCAGCAGCTCACGGATGGGGTTGAGAACCGGGGAGCTGTTTTTT. Complete variable domain (other parts from reference TRBV7-2 and TRBJ2-2): GAGVSQSPSNKVTEKGKDVELRCDPISGHTALYWYRQSLGQGLEFLIYFQGNSAPDKSGLPSDRFSAERTGGSVSTLTIQRTQQEDSAVYLCASSSRMGLRTGELFFGEGSRLTVL.

This sequence joins TRBV19 and TRBJ2-7, with 8 bases aligning to TRBD1. Germline values: CDR1 LNHDA, CDR2 SQIVND (reference sequence). Trimming took 5 bases from V and 5 from J; bases not matched to a gene: 2. The CDR3 extends over 12 amino acids. The CDR3 sequence is CASSLTGDEQYF. Written as DNA, the CDR3 is TGTGCCAGTAGTTTGACAGGGGACGAGCAGTACTTC.

This chain uses TRBV4-3 with TRBJ1-2, with TRBD1 matching over 12 bases. The trim removed 0 bases at V and 4 bases at J, leaving 6 bases unmatched. CDR3 length equals 17 residues. The germline V gene has CDR1 LGHNA and CDR2 YSLEER. The CDR3 sequence is CASSQEIEGQGAYGYTF. CDR3 nucleotide sequence: TGCGCCAGCAGCCAAGAGATTGAGGGACAGGGGGCCTATGGCTACACCTTC.